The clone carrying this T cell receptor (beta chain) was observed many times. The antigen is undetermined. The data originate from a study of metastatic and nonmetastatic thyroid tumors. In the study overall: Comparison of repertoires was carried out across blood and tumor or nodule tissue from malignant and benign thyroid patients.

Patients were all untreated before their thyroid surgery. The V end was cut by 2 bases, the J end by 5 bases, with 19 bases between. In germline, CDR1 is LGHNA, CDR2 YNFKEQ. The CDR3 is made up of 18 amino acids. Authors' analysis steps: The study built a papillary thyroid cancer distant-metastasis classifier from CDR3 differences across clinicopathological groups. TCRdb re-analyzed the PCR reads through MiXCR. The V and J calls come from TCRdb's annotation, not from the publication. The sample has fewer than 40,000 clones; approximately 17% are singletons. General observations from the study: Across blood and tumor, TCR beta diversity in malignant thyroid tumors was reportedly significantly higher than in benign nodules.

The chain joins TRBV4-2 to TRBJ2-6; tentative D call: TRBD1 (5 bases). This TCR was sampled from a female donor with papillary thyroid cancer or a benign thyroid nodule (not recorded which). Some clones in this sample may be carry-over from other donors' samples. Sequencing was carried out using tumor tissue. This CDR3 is CASSQTSKPGRWANVLTF. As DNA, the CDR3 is TGTGCCAGCAGCCAAACTTCGAAACCAGGGCGCTGGGCCAACGTCCTGACTTTC.